These 27 T cell receptor beta chains were all obtained from the same sample, sequenced in a study of cytomegalovirus exposure and HLA in healthy donors. The method was immunoSEQ multiplex PCR; TCRdb's version includes in-frame clones alone and lacks a portion of them. The sample holds approximately 110,000 clones, approximately 91% seen once. The sample consisted of PBMCs. The receptor set was obtained from a woman aged 18-35 years in good health and CMV-seronegative.

The V call is TRBV28, the J call TRBJ2-6; 9 nucleotides agree with TRBD1. With 5 bases clipped from V and 4 bases from J, the junction kept 3 bases outside the gene matches. The CDR3 is made up of 15 amino acids. Germline CDR1 MDHEN, CDR2 SYDVKM. The CDR3 loop is CASSHRGPGANVLTF. The CDR3 DNA follows: TGTGCCAGCAGTCACAGGGGGCCAGGGGCCAACGTCCTGACTTTC.

V and J are TRBV10-3 and TRBJ1-5; TRBD1 might be the D (5 bases). V dropped 2 bases and J dropped 5 bases, with 7 bases sitting between them. The germline V gene has CDR1 ENHRY and CDR2 SYGVKD. There are 13 residues in the CDR3. The CDR3, as DNA: TGTGCCATCAGTGAGATCAGGGATCAGCCCCAGCATTTT. Residues: CAISEIRDQPQHF.

The V gene is TRBV4-1, the J gene TRBJ2-2; 8 bases align to TRBD1. The V segment lost 6 bases and the J segment 5 bases; nucleotides outside the gene matches: 5. In germline, CDR1 is MGHRA, CDR2 YSYEKL. CDR3 length equals 14 residues. The CDR3 bases are TGCGCCAGCAGACAGACAGGGGTTACCGGGGAGCTGTTTTTT. Translating it yields CASRQTGVTGELFF.

The chain joins TRBV5-7 to TRBJ2-1; 8 nucleotides line up with TRBD2. TRBV5-7 qualifies as an ORF whose function is uncertain. Trimming took 4 bases from V and 8 from J; bases not matched to a gene: 8. CDR3 length: 14 residues. The CDR3 DNA reads as TGTGCCAGCAGCCTTGAGCGGGGGCGGGATGAGCAGTTCTTC. Protein: CASSLERGRDEQFF.

The CDR3: CASSPPAGGEQFF. The CDR3, as DNA: TGTGCCAGCTCACCACCGGCGGGCGGTGAGCAGTTCTTC. The genes are TRBV18 and TRBJ2-1; D perhaps matches TRBD2 (5 bases). The germline V and J ends were trimmed by 0 bases and 9 bases, with 9 bases remaining between them. The CDR3 totals 13 residues. The germline CDR1 and CDR2 sequences are KGHSH and LQKENI.

V usage is TRBV5-1 and J usage is TRBJ2-5, with 8 bases fitting TRBD2. Germline trimming cut 3 bases from V and 3 bases from J; bases unmatched to any gene: 7. The CDR3 length is 15 residues. The germline gives CDR1 SGHRS, CDR2 YFSETQ. DNA for the CDR3: TGCGCCAGCAGCTCGACCCCCGGGAGGGAAGAGACCCAGTACTTC. This encodes CASSSTPGREETQYF.

CDR3 nucleotides: TGTGCCAGCAGTAATACGATGCGGGGGTATGAGCAGTACTTC. This encodes CASSNTMRGYEQYF. The chain uses TRBV28 and TRBJ2-7, with 7 bases fitting TRBD2. V lost 5 bases and J lost 7; bases outside the gene matches: 11. The CDR3 runs 14 residues. Germline assignment: CDR1 MDHEN and CDR2 SYDVKM.

The chain uses TRBV4-3 and TRBJ2-3; 11 bases line up with TRBD2. Per germline, CDR1 LGHNA and CDR2 YSLEER. This CDR3 comprises 17 residues. Losses at the gene ends were 3 bases for V and 4 bases for J; bases not matched to a gene: 9. CDR3 nucleotide sequence: TGCGCCAGCAGCCAGGGTAGCGGGGGGGGCCGGGCAGATACGCAGTATTTT. This encodes CASSQGSGGGRADTQYF.

V and J are TRBV9 and TRBJ2-7, with TRBD1 matching 9 bases. V was pared by 4 bases and J by 2 bases, with 7 bases of the junction left unmatched. The CDR3 has 15 amino acids. CDR1 is SGDLS and CDR2 is YYNGEE in the germline V gene. CDR3 coding DNA: TGTGCCAGCAGCCTGGGACAGGGCAAGACCTACGAGCAGTACTTC. It codes for CASSLGQGKTYEQYF.

The chain is built from TRBV6-4 and TRBJ2-3; TRBD2 is a possible D gene (5 bases). The CDR3 runs 13 residues. The ends were cut back, 5 bases at V and 3 bases at J, with 9 bases in the middle. Germline V lookup: CDR1 MRHNA, CDR2 SNTAGT. In DNA, the CDR3 is TGTGCCAGCAGTACTAGGGAGACAGATACGCAGTATTTT. Encoded protein: CASSTRETDTQYF.

The chain links TRBV28 to TRBJ1-2; 10 positions match TRBD1. In germline, CDR1 is MDHEN, CDR2 SYDVKM. With 5 bases clipped from V and 4 bases from J, the junction kept 13 bases outside the gene matches. The CDR3 sequence is 17 residues long. CDR3 region: CASSPGQGRGLGYGYTF. CDR3 bases: TGTGCCAGCAGTCCGGGACAGGGGAGGGGTTTGGGCTATGGCTACACCTTC.

This sequence joins TRBV30 and TRBJ1-1; TRBD1 matches at 8 bases. CDR1 is GTSNPN and CDR2 is SVGIG in the germline V gene (reference sequence). J gave up 6 bases and V 8 bases, and 5 bases lay outside the gene matches. This CDR3 contains 11 residues. The CDR3 sequence is CARKQGAEAFF. DNA for the CDR3: TGTGCCAGGAAACAGGGGGCTGAAGCTTTCTTT. The whole variable domain, filled in from reference TRBV30 and TRBJ1-1, reads SQTIHQWPATLVQPVGSPLSLECTVEGTSNPNLYWYRQAAGRGLQLLFYSVGIGQISSEVPQNLSASRPQDRQFILSSKKLLLSDSGFYLCARKQGAEAFFGQGTRLTVV.

This clone is a singleton in its sample. The rearrangement joins TRBV4-3 to TRBJ2-7; TRBD2 might be the D (7 bases). The germline V and J ends were trimmed by 0 bases and 5 bases, with 17 bases remaining between them. The CDR3 loop spans 16 amino acids. The germline V gene encodes CDR1 LGHNA and CDR2 YSLEER. CDR3 nucleotides: TGCGCCAGCAGCCAAGACTTGGCGGGGGCTTCGGACGAGCAGTACTTC. Its protein is CASSQDLAGASDEQYF.

The rearrangement joins TRBV29-1 to TRBJ1-1, with 10 nucleotides matching TRBD1. Germline lookup yields CDR1 SQVTM and CDR2 ANQGSEA. The V segment lost 3 bases and the J segment 6 bases; nucleotides outside the gene matches: 13. The CDR3 consists of 16 residues. Here the CDR3 DNA reads TGCAGCGTTGAGAGGACAGGGGGGAGCGGGGGGGCTGAAGCTTTCTTT. Translation gives CSVERTGGSGGAEAFF.

The V gene is TRBV18, the J gene TRBJ2-1; perhaps TRBD2 as D (7 bases). V was trimmed by 0 bases and J by 4 bases, leaving 10 bases between them. Germline loops: CDR1 KGHSH, CDR2 LQKENI. The CDR3 runs to 15 residues. CDR3 DNA: TGTGCCAGCTCACCACCGGGGGGGCCGTACAATGAGCAGTTCTTC. Translating gives CASSPPGGPYNEQFF. Filled out from reference TRBV18 and TRBJ2-1, the complete variable domain reads NAGVMQNPRHLVRRRGQEARLRCSPMKGHSHVYWYRQLPEEGLKFMVYLQKENIIDESGMPKERFSAEFPKEGPSILRIQQVVRGDSAAYFCASSPPGGPYNEQFFGPGTRLTVL.

This clone is a singleton in its sample. J is TRBJ2-3 and V is TRBV27; 10 bases align to TRBD2. V was pared by 4 bases and J by 5 bases, with 12 bases of the junction left unmatched. The germline V gene encodes CDR1 MNHEY and CDR2 SMNVEV (reference sequence). This CDR3 has 17 amino acids. The CDR3 is CASSSPASGSLKDTQYF. For the CDR3, the DNA is TGTGCCAGCAGTTCCCCAGCTAGCGGGAGTCTGAAAGATACGCAGTATTTT.

The V and J genes are TRBV25-1 and TRBJ2-3; D is perhaps TRBD1 (5 bases). V shed 6 bases and J shed 4 bases, with 23 bases lying between them. Germline values: CDR1 MGHDK, CDR2 SYGVNS. CDR3 length: 17 residues. CDR3 in DNA: TGTGCCAGCAGCCTAAGGGGTGGCAGGGTCGTATCAGATACGCAGTATTTT. Translating gives CASSLRGGRVVSDTQYF.

This clone has a single count. J is TRBJ2-7 and V is TRBV19; D possibly corresponds to TRBD2 (5 bases). With 3 bases removed from V and 3 bases from J, the gap between germline ends came to 9 bases. Germline CDR1 reads LNHDA; CDR2 reads SQIVND (reference sequence). The CDR3 totals 13 residues. CDR3 coding DNA: TGTGCCAGTAGTATTCGACTATTCTACGAGCAGTACTTC. This translates into CASSIRLFYEQYF. Full variable domain (missing parts from reference TRBV19 and TRBJ2-7): DGGITQSPKYLFRKEGQNVTLSCEQNLNHDAMYWYRQDPGQGLRLIYYSQIVNDFQKGDIAEGYSVSREKKESFPLTVTSAQKNPTAFYLCASSIRLFYEQYFGPGTRLTVT.

This chain connects TRBV28 to TRBJ2-1, with 7 bases that match TRBD2. Per germline, CDR1 MDHEN and CDR2 SYDVKM. Unmatched junction bases numbered 9, after V lost 3 bases and J lost 7 bases. This CDR3 spans 15 amino acids. The CDR3 region is CASSLVSGPGNEQFF. The DNA of the CDR3 is TGTGCCAGCAGTTTGGTTAGCGGGCCCGGGAATGAGCAGTTCTTC.

The V gene is TRBV10-3, the J gene TRBJ2-3, with TRBD2 as a possible D gene (6 bases). CDR3 size: 16 residues. The germline CDR1 and CDR2 sequences are ENHRY and SYGVKD. V lost 0 bases and J 4 bases, leaving 14 bases between the germline ends. CDR3 loop: CAISESMGLVADTQYF. The CDR3 nucleotides are TGTGCCATCAGTGAGTCTATGGGACTGGTGGCAGATACGCAGTATTTT.

The J gene is TRBJ1-2, the V gene TRBV23-1; tentative D call: TRBD1 (5 bases). TRBV23-1 is designated an ORF whose function remains uncertain. The CDR3 sequence is 12 residues long. The ends were cut back, 3 bases at V and 6 bases at J, with 8 bases in the middle. The CDR3 loop is CASSQGGDGYTF. Here the CDR3 DNA reads TGCGCCAGCAGTCAGGGAGGGGATGGCTACACCTTC.

The gene calls are TRBV7-9 and TRBJ2-7; the match to TRBD2 covers 8 bases. The V segment lost 5 bases and the J segment 3 bases; nucleotides outside the gene matches: 9. CDR3 size: 15 residues. CDR1 SEHNR and CDR2 FQNEAQ come from the germline V gene (reference sequence). The DNA for the CDR3 is TGTGCCAGCAGCGCGCCGGGACTAGTATTCTACGAGCAGTACTTC. Its protein product is CASSAPGLVFYEQYF.

This chain connects TRBV30 to TRBJ2-1; TRBD2 matches 9 bases. With 5 bases clipped from V and 7 bases from J, the junction kept 3 bases outside the gene matches. Germline V lookup: CDR1 GTSNPN, CDR2 SVGIG (reference sequence). This CDR3 comprises 12 residues. CDR3 sequence (DNA): TGTGCCTGGGGGACTAGCTCAAATGAGCAGTTCTTC. As protein: CAWGTSSNEQFF.

The rearrangement links TRBV28 to TRBJ1-2, with 11 nucleotides matching TRBD1. Germline V gene lookup returns CDR1 MDHEN and CDR2 SYDVKM. V shed 4 bases, J shed 3 bases, and the junction held 7 bases outside the gene matches. The CDR3 extends over 16 amino acids. CDR3 sequence (DNA): TGTGCCAGCAGTTCCGGGGGGGGACAGGGGGACTATGGCTACACCTTC. Translation: CASSSGGGQGDYGYTF.

This clone appeared a single time. This chain joins TRBV30 and TRBJ2-5, with TRBD2 identical over 8 bases. With 0 bases clipped from V and 6 bases from J, the junction kept 9 bases outside the gene matches. This CDR3 is 15 amino acids long. Germline CDR1 and CDR2: GTSNPN and SVGIG (reference sequence). CDR3 DNA sequence: TGTGCCTGGAGTGTCTTGGCGGGGGGAATTCAGACCCAGTACTTC. It codes for CAWSVLAGGIQTQYF.

The genes are TRBV4-3 and TRBJ1-1; D remains ambiguous. Trimming left V 4 bases short and J 2 bases short, with 11 bases between. Germline CDR1 is LGHNA and CDR2 is YSLEER. The CDR3 totals 14 residues. The DNA for the CDR3 is TGCGCCAGCAGCCCTTCTAGAGTTAACACTGAAGCTTTCTTT. It is translated as CASSPSRVNTEAFF.

The rearrangement links TRBV27 to TRBJ1-1, with TRBD1 matching 7 bases. Germline assignment: CDR1 MNHEY and CDR2 SMNVEV (reference sequence). This CDR3 spans 15 amino acids. Losses at the gene ends were 2 bases for V and 5 bases for J; bases not matched to a gene: 8. The CDR3 here is CASSLRGLRDTEAFF. The DNA of the CDR3 is TGTGCCAGCAGTTTAAGGGGGCTCCGAGATACTGAAGCTTTCTTT.